The 3 T cell receptor beta chains listed next were all sequenced from one sample in a study of breast tumors, draining lymph nodes, adjacent tissues. One entry per CDR3 protein results from TCRdb running MiXCR on the multiplex PCR reads. The sample yields about 140,000 distinct CDR3 sequences, 30% to 35% seen once. Breast cancer patients provided tissue from their axillary draining lymph nodes. Sequencing input: axillary lymph node tissue. The receptors here all came from a female donor with breast cancer. Some clones in this sample may be carry-over from other donors' samples.

This clonotype was seen ten or more times. The CDR3 DNA sequence: TGTGCCGCCCCGGGAGGCAGCGCCTACGAGCAGTACGTC. It yields the protein CAAPGGSAYEQYV. The gene calls are TRBV6-4 and TRBJ2-7; 7 nucleotides agree with TRBD2. The germline V gene has CDR1 MRHNA and CDR2 SNTAGT. With V trimmed by 11 bases and J by 2 bases, 9 bases remained unmatched. The CDR3 covers 13 residues.

This clonotype was seen just once. A much bigger clone sits one base away, suggesting this may be a read error. Here the CDR3 reads CASGDSNNYGYAF. The CDR3 DNA sequence: TGTGCCAGCGGAGACAGCAATAACTATGGCTACGCCTTC. The chain combines TRBV6-1 with TRBJ1-2; tentatively, D is TRBD1 (5 bases). Germline V gene lookup returns CDR1 MNHNS and CDR2 SASEGT. This CDR3 contains 13 residues.

This sequence joins TRBV13 and TRBJ2-4, with a possible D match to TRBD2 (7 bases). CDR3 length equals 15 residues. The V and J ends lost 3 bases and 6 bases respectively, with 15 bases between them. In germline, CDR1 is PRHDT, CDR2 FYEKMQ (reference sequence). CDR3 sequence: CASSFRPGGLNIQYF. In DNA form, the CDR3 reads TGTGCCAGCAGCTTTCGTCCGGGGGGCCTAAACATTCAGTACTTC.